These 5 T cell receptor beta chains were sequenced from one sample in a study of cytotoxic CD8 clonotypes in ibrutinib-treated CLL. Profiling relied on immunoSEQ multiplex PCR, and the TCRdb table lists in-frame clones only, not all of them. Altogether 100,000 or so clones are present, about 53% being singletons, with the ten largest covering about 40%. The sample here was PBMCs, taken after 24 months of ibrutinib treatment. The receptor set was obtained from a human donor with chronic lymphocytic leukemia.

This chain uses TRBV5-1 with TRBJ2-3; TRBD2 might be the D (6 bases). Germline lookup yields CDR1 SGHRS and CDR2 YFSETQ. Trimming took off 4 bases at V and 3 bases at J, with 12 bases between the two ends. The CDR3 has 14 amino acids. The CDR3 nucleotides read TGCGCCAGCAGCCTAGGGACTCCTACAGATACGCAGTATTTT. Its protein is CASSLGTPTDTQYF. The variable domain in full, with the rest retrieved from reference TRBV5-1 and TRBJ2-3, is KAGVTQTPRYLIKTRGQQVTLSCSPISGHRSVSWYQQTPGQGLQFLFEYFSETQRNKGNFPGRFSGRQFSNSRSEMNVSTLELGDSALYLCASSLGTPTDTQYFGPGTRLTVL.

The J gene is TRBJ2-5, the V gene TRBV7-3; TRBD1 might be the D (7 bases). Germline V gives CDR1 SGHTA, CDR2 FQGTGA. The CDR3 has 15 amino acids. V was pared by 5 bases and J by 7 bases, with 20 bases between. CDR3 nucleotides: TGTGCCAGCAGCCCACAGGGGCGAGAGGGAGGGACCCAGTACTTC. It encodes CASSPQGREGGTQYF.

This clone was recorded only once. The rearrangement uses TRBV6-1 and TRBJ2-1; no clear D gene. This CDR3 spans 11 amino acids. Germline CDR1 is MNHNS and CDR2 is SASEGT. V was shortened by 5 bases and J by 10 bases, with 9 bases between the two germline ends. The chain's CDR3 is CASSPRPEQFF. In DNA form, the CDR3 reads TGTGCCAGCAGTCCCCGACCCGAGCAGTTCTTC.

This chain uses TRBV11-2 with TRBJ2-3; 9 bases align to TRBD1. With V trimmed by 5 bases and J by 4 bases, 7 bases remained unmatched. CDR1 and CDR2 (germline): SGHAT, FQNNGV. The CDR3 length is 15 residues. The CDR3 DNA reads as TGTGCCAGCAGCCCTGGGACAGGGACGGCAGATACGCAGTATTTT. The encoded protein is CASSPGTGTADTQYF.

The CDR3 coding sequence is TGTGCCAGCAGCCCCAACAGGGACACCGGGGAGCTGTTTTTT. Translation: CASSPNRDTGELFF. This chain uses TRBV7-3 with TRBJ2-2; possible D gene TRBD1, 6 bases. V shed 5 bases and J shed 3 bases, with 10 bases lying between them. Germline V gives CDR1 SGHTA, CDR2 FQGTGA. The CDR3 is made up of 14 amino acids.